What follows describes a single T cell receptor beta chain. This clone's antigen is unknown. No base quality information exists; no much larger clone differs at one position. Measured from the cysteine to the phenylalanine, the CDR3 is 15 residues long. The sequence is cut down to CDR3 DNA, 45 bases in frame from base 1. CDR1 and CDR2 are drawn from the germline V gene: SNHLY, FYNNEI. The germline ends are 9 bases apart after V is trimmed by 6 bases and J by 0 bases. One collaborating source in Seattle enrolled patients during active infection and followed them longitudinally through the course of disease. Each collaborating institution followed its own protocols to collect whole blood in K2EDTA tubes. For TCRbeta analysis, collaborator samples were shipped as frozen whole blood, as isolated PBMCs, or as DNA extracted from either sample type. TCRbeta CDR3 regions were amplified from genomic DNA using the immunoSEQ Assay, a bias-controlled multiplex PCR. The study's processing was this. Nucleated cell counts per sample were estimated from amplification of reference gene primers within the assay. Sequence reads were collapsed and filtered to measure the absolute abundance of every unique TCRbeta CDR3 rearrangement. For each sample, productive Simpson clonality was calculated as the square root of Simpson's diversity index over productive rearrangements. TCRdb took over this immuneACCESS table, retaining in-frame rearrangements with V and J assigned. Such tables are incomplete; in checked studies, under half of the missing clones stem from an unresolved V gene, and the remainder is unexplained. For V, J and clone size, that table is used; D and trimming come from the DNA. This sample holds roughly 200,000 clones; 84% were observed only once. Clones ranked in the top ten supply over 6.5% of the sample.

The entry originates in a study of blood T cell repertoires in COVID-19 (dated by TCRdb to between 2020 and 2021). Background for the entire study: The collaborator samples originated in the United States, Italy and Spain and spanned the acute and convalescent phases of COVID-19. The material from the prospective study consisted of cDNA or gDNA derived from T cells, B-cell-depleted T cells, or PBMCs. The repertoires were released in a freely available public database intended as a resource for research on the immune response to SARS-CoV-2. The dataset comprised deeply sampled blood TCRbeta repertoires from subjects exposed to, actively infected with, or recovered from COVID-19. HLA class I and class II types, where available, came from metadata supplied by the sample provider rather than from assay-based typing. A de-identified subject ID, COVID-19 status, age in years and sex were almost always included in the sample metadata. Samples were obtained from the ongoing ImmuneRACE study (first 160 participants) and from about 1,300 subjects provided by 6 global collaborators.

Findings and caveats that apply to the study as a whole: The amount of clinical and demographic metadata varied by source and participant and was provided uncurated.

The sequence was collected from a woman over 75 with COVID-19, enrolled during active disease. The rearranged segments are TRBV2 and TRBJ2-6; TRBD1 is a weak D gene call, 5 bases matching. Sequencing input: peripheral blood. The DNA sequence is as follows: TGTGCCAGCAGCACAGGTCTCTCTGGGGCCAACGTCCTGACTTTC. This codes for CASSTGLSGANVLTF.